The subject of this entry is one TCR beta chain. Its antigen is currently not known. The sample is drawn from a study of CXCR3-negative and CXCR3-positive naive CD8 T cells (dated by TCRdb to about 2019). A note on the overall study: In total, about 135 million TRB reads were obtained, corresponding to roughly 1.5 +/- 0.3 million reads per library. For the TRBV-TRBJ cluster analysis, the naive subsets came from a handful of donors, while the memory cells came from 3 donors. Diversity and physicochemical repertoire analyses were performed on about a dozen donors pooled from two independent experiments.

What the research found in general, with its limitations: Naive CXCR3-negative and CXCR3-positive cells from the same donor showed similar TRBV-TRBJ usage, whereas memory cells showed distinct patterns. Compared with CXCR3-negative naive cells, CXCR3-positive naive cells had TRB CDR3s with higher hydrophobicity (lower Kidera factor 4), lower energy, and higher strength and volume indices. Because surface CD5, which is linked to self-reactivity in mice, was comparable between the naive subsets, TCR interaction strength was also inferred from TRB CDR3 physicochemical properties. CXCR3 expression partially decreased after cryopreservation, so most assays used freshly isolated PBMCs. Repertoire diversity was comparably high in both naive subsets but much lower in memory CD8+ T cells.

Reading from cysteine to phenylalanine, the CDR3 counts 15 amino acids. The protein alone is recorded here. As encoded in the germline V gene (reference sequence), CDR1 is LGHDT while CDR2 is YNNKEL. Sequencing was carried out with a NextSeq 550. The Human TCR Profiling Kit (MiLaboratory) was used to make UMI-labeled 5' RACE TRB cDNA libraries. The full amount of extracted RNA was used for cDNA synthesis, and the full amount of resulting cDNA was used for PCR amplification. Libraries were prepared in parallel with an identical number of PCR cycles. The original methods were these. With a minimum of two reads required per UMI, MIGEC and MiXCR pulled out about 52,000 +/- 9,100 unique UMI-labeled TRB cDNA molecules from each library. Each library averaged 40,000 +/- 10,000 functional in-frame TRB CDR3 nucleotide clonotypes without stop codons. Diversity metrics, including normalized Shannon-Wiener and Chao1, were computed in VDJtools after downsampling to 5000 UMI-labeled TRB molecules per sample. VDJtools computed clonotype-size-weighted physicochemical properties of the central five CDR3 residues: interaction energy, strength, volume and Kidera factor 4. TCRdb reprocessed the public reads and reports one entry per CDR3 protein sequence, without DNA. Clone size and V and J calls follow TCRdb, not the original study. The sample has about 150,000 distinct CDR3 sequences on record. Approximately 0.27% of the sample goes to the ten largest clones.

Each CD8+ T cell subset was flow-sorted in triplicate, and around 320,000 cells per subset were placed directly into RLT lysis buffer. To exclude memory contaminants, naive CD8+ T cells were stringently defined as CD45RO-CCR7+CD27+CD95-. Peripheral blood mononuclear cells were isolated from buffy coats using standard density gradient centrifugation. Naive CXCR3-negative and CXCR3-positive CD8+ T cells were flow-sorted using a FACSAria III. Total RNA was extracted from sorted cells using an RNeasy Mini Kit. The chain links TRBV3-1 with TRBJ1-1. The source is a human donor in good health. Some clones in this sample may be carry-over from other donors' samples. Sequencing used naive CXCR3+ CD8+ T cells from blood. The cell subset or site label, read with the paper, signifies: CD45RO-CCR7+CD27+CD95- naive CD8+ T cells expressing CXCR3 (TNR3+). The CDR3 protein: CASSPEVRMNTEAFF. Here the CDR3 is joined to the reference TRBV3-1 and TRBJ1-1 genes, and the full variable domain is: DTAVSQTPKYLVTQMGNDKSIKCEQNLGHDTMYWYKQDSKKFLKIMFSYNNKELIINETVPNRFSPKSPDKAHLNLHINSLELGDSAVYFCASSPEVRMNTEAFFGQGTRLTVV.